The 27 T cell receptor beta chains listed next were all sequenced from one sample in a study of blood T cell repertoires in COVID-19. Assay: immunoSEQ multiplex PCR; the TCRdb copy retains only in-frame clones and omits some. The table includes 250,000 to 300,000 clones, roughly 90% detected once. Sequenced input: peripheral blood. The receptors originated from a woman in her thirties with COVID-19, enrolled during active disease.

In its sample, this clone was seen once. This chain uses TRBV10-3 with TRBJ1-3; D may be TRBD1 (6 bases). V was trimmed by 2 bases and J by 0 bases, leaving 8 bases between them. The CDR3 has 15 residues. The germline V gene encodes CDR1 ENHRY and CDR2 SYGVKD. CDR3 sequence: CAISEDRSSGNTIYF. In DNA, the CDR3 is TGTGCCATCAGTGAGGACAGGTCCTCTGGAAACACCATATATTTT.

The chain combines TRBV30 with TRBJ1-3; no definite D call. V was clipped by 1 base and J by 0 bases, with 13 bases between them. Per the germline V gene, CDR1 is GTSNPN and CDR2 is SVGIG (reference sequence). This CDR3 is 16 amino acids long. The CDR3 loop is CAWSGSRTSSGNTIYF. In DNA form, the CDR3 reads TGTGCCTGGAGTGGTAGCAGAACCTCCTCTGGAAACACCATATATTTT.

This clone appeared once. The chain couples TRBV29-1 to TRBJ1-2; 9 bases match TRBD1. Germline V lookup: CDR1 SQVTM, CDR2 ANQGSEA. With V trimmed by 7 bases and J by 8 bases, 11 bases remained unmatched. This CDR3 spans 13 amino acids. CDR3 amino acids: CSAPATGGRGYTF. For the CDR3, the DNA is TGCAGCGCCCCGGCGACAGGGGGGCGAGGCTACACCTTC.

The chain combines TRBV6-1 with TRBJ1-5; TRBD1 is a possible D gene (6 bases). The V end lost 2 bases, the J end lost 0 bases, and 11 bases lay between the germline ends. CDR3 length: 16 residues. Germline V gene sequence: CDR1 MNHNS, CDR2 SASEGT. CDR3 sequence reads: CASSERPGDSNQPQHF. In nucleotides, the CDR3 is TGTGCCAGCAGTGAAAGGCCAGGGGATAGCAATCAGCCCCAGCATTTT.

The rearrangement joins TRBV3-1 (or the pseudogene TRBV3-2) to TRBJ2-5; a weak D match, TRBD2 (5 bases). CDR3 length: 13 residues. Germline V CDR1 and CDR2: LGHDT, YNNKEL (reference sequence). V was pared by 0 bases and J by 7 bases, with 9 bases between. CDR3 DNA sequence: TGTGCCAGCAGCCAAGATATTCGGGGGACCCAGTACTTC. Translation gives CASSQDIRGTQYF.

The chain links TRBV5-4 to TRBJ1-2; TRBD1 aligns across 10 bases. Germline V gene lookup returns CDR1 SGHNT and CDR2 YYREEE (reference sequence). The length of the CDR3 is 14 residues. V shed 3 bases and J 8 bases; nucleotides not matched to a gene: 7. The CDR3 reads CASSWGDRGSGYTF. CDR3 DNA: TGTGCCAGCAGCTGGGGGGACAGGGGCTCCGGCTACACCTTC.

J is TRBJ2-7 and V is TRBV5-1; 8 positions agree with TRBD2. The CDR3 runs to 13 residues. Germline-derived CDR1 and CDR2 are SGHRS and YFSETQ. V shed 5 bases and J 2 bases; nucleotides not matched to a gene: 3. This chain's CDR3 is CASSGSGAYEQYF. For the CDR3, the DNA is TGCGCCAGCAGTGGTAGCGGGGCCTACGAGCAGTACTTC.

The V call is TRBV6-5, the J call TRBJ1-5; D is unresolved. Germline lookup yields CDR1 MNHEY and CDR2 SVGAGI. The V and J ends lost 6 bases and 3 bases respectively, with 12 bases between them. This CDR3 is built from 14 residues. The CDR3 region has the DNA TGTGCCAGCAGCCTCGAGCGATTCAATCAGCCCCAGCATTTT. Translated: CASSLERFNQPQHF.

The chain joins TRBV6-6 to TRBJ1-2, with a tentative D call TRBD1 (5 bases). Germline values: CDR1 MNHNY, CDR2 SVGAGI (reference sequence). The CDR3 length is 14 residues. Trimming took 6 bases from V and 3 from J, leaving 14 bases between them. The CDR3 nucleotides are TGTGCCAGCAGCCCTGCCGGGGGTTACTATGGCTACACCTTC. This codes for CASSPAGGYYGYTF.

V is TRBV19 and J is TRBJ1-6; no reliable D call. V was clipped by 3 bases and J by 8 bases, with 14 bases between them. Germline assignment: CDR1 LNHDA and CDR2 SQIVND (reference sequence). The CDR3 is 15 amino acids. The CDR3 DNA reads TGTGCCAGTAGTATGGGCATGGAATTTGATTCACCCCTCCACTTT. It specifies CASSMGMEFDSPLHF.

This clone has a handful of counts. The V and J genes are TRBV28 and TRBJ2-7, with TRBD2 matching 9 bases. This CDR3 is 14 amino acids long. CDR1 MDHEN and CDR2 SYDVKM come from the germline V gene. The CDR3 DNA reads as TGTGCGGGAGGCGGGAGGGAAAACTCCTACGAGCAGTACTTC. This sequence encodes CAGGGRENSYEQYF.

The chain carries TRBV6-1 and TRBJ2-7, with D perhaps TRBD2 (5 bases). CDR3 length equals 14 residues. The germline V gene has CDR1 MNHNS and CDR2 SASEGT. V dropped 3 bases and J dropped 0 bases, with 9 bases sitting between them. The CDR3 sequence: CASSDLGVSYEQYF. CDR3 DNA: TGTGCCAGCAGTGACCTCGGGGTCTCCTACGAGCAGTACTTC.

V gene TRBV7-2 combines with J gene TRBJ2-7; D may be TRBD1 (6 bases). The germline V gene encodes CDR1 SGHTA and CDR2 FQGNSA. CDR3 length: 12 amino acids. Trimming removed 3 bases from V and 3 bases from J, with 6 bases in between. The CDR3 sequence is CASSFRGYEQYF. CDR3 nucleotides: TGTGCCAGCAGCTTCAGGGGCTACGAGCAGTACTTC.

V and J are TRBV5-1 and TRBJ1-2; the match to TRBD1 covers 7 bases. The CDR3 covers 13 residues. The germline V gene encodes CDR1 SGHRS and CDR2 YFSETQ. J lost 2 bases, V lost 4 bases, and 2 bases had no gene match. In DNA, the CDR3 is TGCGCCAGCAGCCCCAGGGGGAACTATGGCTACACCTTC. It yields the protein CASSPRGNYGYTF.

The gene calls are TRBV19 and TRBJ1-1; 7 positions match TRBD1. The J segment lost 0 bases and the V segment lost 6 bases, leaving 4 bases of the junction unmatched. The CDR3 consists of 14 residues. Germline loops: CDR1 LNHDA, CDR2 SQIVND (reference sequence). As DNA, the CDR3 is TGTGCCAGTAGGACCGGGACAGTGAACACTGAAGCTTTCTTT. Translated, it gives CASRTGTVNTEAFF.

The chain uses TRBV27 and TRBJ1-2; 7 positions agree with TRBD1. V lost 7 bases to trimming and J lost 7 bases; unmatched junction nucleotides: 12. This CDR3 has 14 residues. In germline, CDR1 is MNHEY, CDR2 SMNVEV (reference sequence). The CDR3 nucleotides are TGTGCCAGCACGGAACAGGGGCCCCGCGGTGGCTACACCTTC. The encoded protein is CASTEQGPRGGYTF.

The chain recombines TRBV6-5 with TRBJ2-3; D remains unclear. The CDR3 has 12 residues. Germline V CDR1 and CDR2: MNHEY, SVGAGI. Trimming removed 5 bases from V and 2 bases from J, with 5 bases in between. CDR3 DNA: TGTGCCAGCAGTCGTCCCACAGATACGCAGTATTTT. Protein product: CASSRPTDTQYF.

V is TRBV5-1 and J is TRBJ1-2; a possible D gene is TRBD1 (6 bases). Germline V gives CDR1 SGHRS, CDR2 YFSETQ. This CDR3 contains 14 residues. V lost 3 bases and J 4 bases, leaving 13 bases between the germline ends. CDR3 sequence (DNA): TGCGCCAGCAGCTGGGACACGGATGCCTATGGCTACACCTTC. It is translated as CASSWDTDAYGYTF.

The chain uses TRBV12-5 and TRBJ1-1; D is possibly TRBD1 (6 bases). Trimming pared 4 bases from V and 3 bases from J, leaving 12 bases between. Germline CDR1 LGHNT, CDR2 FRNRAP. The CDR3 length is 14 residues. The CDR3 nucleotides read TGTGCTAGTGGTTCAGGGGTCTCCCACACTGAAGCTTTCTTT. Protein sequence: CASGSGVSHTEAFF.

This clone showed up just once. The genes are TRBV29-1 and TRBJ2-3; 9 nucleotides agree with TRBD2. CDR3 length: 15 residues. Germline values: CDR1 SQVTM, CDR2 ANQGSEA. The V and J ends lost 6 bases and 1 base, in that order; junction bases with no gene match: 8. The DNA of the CDR3 is TGCAGCGTGAATAGCGGGAGCGAGGGCACAGATACGCAGTATTTT. Translation: CSVNSGSEGTDTQYF.

The rearrangement joins TRBV9 to TRBJ1-1, with D hard to call. Germline V CDR1 and CDR2: SGDLS, YYNGEE. This CDR3 is built from 11 residues. V was pared by 4 bases and J by 4 bases, with 5 bases between. CDR3 coding DNA: TGTGCCAGCAGCCCCCGCACTGAAGCTTTCTTT. Protein: CASSPRTEAFF.

The chain carries TRBV2 and TRBJ1-5, with D uncertain. Per germline, CDR1 SNHLY and CDR2 FYNNEI. V was shortened by 4 bases and J by 1 base, with 8 bases between the two germline ends. The CDR3 is made up of 14 amino acids. This CDR3 is CASSGEASNQPQHF. The CDR3 nucleotides read TGTGCCAGCAGTGGGGAGGCCAGCAATCAGCCCCAGCATTTT.

The chain has TRBV6-4 and TRBJ2-1, with a possible D match to TRBD1 (5 bases). The germline gives CDR1 MRHNA, CDR2 SNTAGT. Trimming pared 2 bases from V and 7 bases from J, leaving 15 bases between. CDR3 length equals 15 residues. CDR3: CASSDQGRQPNEQFF. The DNA for the CDR3 is TGTGCCAGCAGTGACCAGGGTCGACAACCGAATGAGCAGTTCTTC.

The J gene is TRBJ2-7, the V gene TRBV7-2; TRBD1 matches 9 bases. CDR3 length: 15 residues. Germline-derived CDR1 and CDR2 are SGHTA and FQGNSA. The V gene end was trimmed by 5 bases and the J gene end by 6 bases; junction bases not matched to a gene: 11. CDR3 amino acids: CASSPQGQGSREQYF. The CDR3 DNA reads TGTGCCAGCAGCCCGCAGGGACAGGGTTCTCGCGAGCAGTACTTC.

The gene calls are TRBV5-1 and TRBJ2-5; TRBD2 matches at 14 bases. CDR3 length: 21 residues. The V gene's germline CDR1 is SGHRS and CDR2 YFSETQ. The J segment lost 5 bases and the V segment lost 0 bases, leaving 18 bases of the junction unmatched. CDR3 protein: CASSLVGTSGSISHAGETQYF. The DNA for the CDR3 is TGCGCCAGCAGCTTGGTCGGGACTAGCGGGAGTATCTCCCATGCGGGGGAGACCCAGTACTTC.

The chain links TRBV19 to TRBJ2-1; 13 bases map to TRBD2. With 1 base clipped from V and 4 bases from J, the junction kept 10 bases outside the gene matches. Germline CDR1 LNHDA, CDR2 SQIVND (reference sequence). The CDR3 contains 19 residues. The CDR3: CASSIASGLAGAPYNEQFF. CDR3 in DNA: TGTGCCAGTAGTATAGCTTCCGGACTAGCGGGAGCCCCGTACAATGAGCAGTTCTTC.

This clone turned up a few times. The chain recombines TRBV5-4 with TRBJ2-7, with D possibly matching TRBD1 (5 bases). V dropped 2 bases and J dropped 0 bases, with 6 bases sitting between them. CDR1 SGHNT and CDR2 YYREEE come from the germline V gene (reference sequence). CDR3 length: 13 amino acids. The CDR3 DNA reads TGTGCCAGCAGCTTAGGGGCCTCCTACGAGCAGTACTTC. This sequence encodes CASSLGASYEQYF.